The source of this TCR beta chain is a study of blood T cell repertoires in COVID-19. The wider study: The samples span acute and convalescent COVID-19 from the United States, Italy and Spain.

In the source study's methods: Nucleated cell counts were estimated from reference gene primer amplification. The table came from immunoSEQ multiplex PCR; TCRdb's copy has only in-frame clones and leaves some out. V and J calls and clone size are as listed in that table; D and trimming were resolved from the DNA. The sample lists 66,000 or so clones, around 77% occurring once. Sequenced material: peripheral blood. The sequence was collected from a human donor in a cohort sampled during active COVID-19.

DNA of the CDR3: TGCGCCAGCAGCCAAGAAGCGGGCACCGGGGAGCTGTTTTTT. This sequence encodes CASSQEAGTGELFF. The chain uses TRBV4-3 and TRBJ2-2, with D possibly TRBD2 on 6 matching bases. The V gene's germline CDR1 is LGHNA and CDR2 YSLEER. With 0 bases removed from V and 4 bases from J, the gap between germline ends came to 6 bases. The CDR3 loop spans 14 amino acids.